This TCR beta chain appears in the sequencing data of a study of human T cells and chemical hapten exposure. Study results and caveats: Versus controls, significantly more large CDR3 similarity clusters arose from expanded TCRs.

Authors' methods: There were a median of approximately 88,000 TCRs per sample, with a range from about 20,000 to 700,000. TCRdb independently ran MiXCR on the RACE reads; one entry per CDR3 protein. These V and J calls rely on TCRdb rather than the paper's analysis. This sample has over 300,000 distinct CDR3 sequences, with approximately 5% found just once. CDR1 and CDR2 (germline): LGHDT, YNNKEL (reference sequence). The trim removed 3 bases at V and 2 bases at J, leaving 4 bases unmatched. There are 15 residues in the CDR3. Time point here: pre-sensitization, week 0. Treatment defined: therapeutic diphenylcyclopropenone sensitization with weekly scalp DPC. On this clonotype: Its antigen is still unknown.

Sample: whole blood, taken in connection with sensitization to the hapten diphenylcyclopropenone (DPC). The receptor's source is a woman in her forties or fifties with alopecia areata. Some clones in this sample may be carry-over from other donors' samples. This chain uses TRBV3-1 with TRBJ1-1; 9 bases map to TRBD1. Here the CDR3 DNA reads TGTGCCAGCAGCCATTGGGACAGGGACAACACTGAAGCTTTCTTT. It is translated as CASSHWDRDNTEAFF. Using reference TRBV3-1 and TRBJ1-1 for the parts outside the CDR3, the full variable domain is DTAVSQTPKYLVTQMGNDKSIKCEQNLGHDTMYWYKQDSKKFLKIMFSYNNKELIINETVPNRFSPKSPDKAHLNLHINSLELGDSAVYFCASSHWDRDNTEAFFGQGTRLTVV.